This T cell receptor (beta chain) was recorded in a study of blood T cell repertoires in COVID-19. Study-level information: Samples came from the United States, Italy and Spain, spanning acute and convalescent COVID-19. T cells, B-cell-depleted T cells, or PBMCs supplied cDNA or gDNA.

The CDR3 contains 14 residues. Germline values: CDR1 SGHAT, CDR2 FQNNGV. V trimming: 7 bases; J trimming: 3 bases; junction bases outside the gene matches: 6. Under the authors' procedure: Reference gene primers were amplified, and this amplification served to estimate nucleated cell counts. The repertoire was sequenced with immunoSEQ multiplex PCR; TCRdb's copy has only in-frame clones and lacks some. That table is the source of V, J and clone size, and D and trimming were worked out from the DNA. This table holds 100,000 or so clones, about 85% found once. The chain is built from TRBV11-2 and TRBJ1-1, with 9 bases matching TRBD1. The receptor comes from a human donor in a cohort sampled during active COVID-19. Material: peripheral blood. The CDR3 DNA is TGTGCCAGCACCCTACAGGGGGCGTACACTGAAGCTTTCTTT. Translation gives CASTLQGAYTEAFF.